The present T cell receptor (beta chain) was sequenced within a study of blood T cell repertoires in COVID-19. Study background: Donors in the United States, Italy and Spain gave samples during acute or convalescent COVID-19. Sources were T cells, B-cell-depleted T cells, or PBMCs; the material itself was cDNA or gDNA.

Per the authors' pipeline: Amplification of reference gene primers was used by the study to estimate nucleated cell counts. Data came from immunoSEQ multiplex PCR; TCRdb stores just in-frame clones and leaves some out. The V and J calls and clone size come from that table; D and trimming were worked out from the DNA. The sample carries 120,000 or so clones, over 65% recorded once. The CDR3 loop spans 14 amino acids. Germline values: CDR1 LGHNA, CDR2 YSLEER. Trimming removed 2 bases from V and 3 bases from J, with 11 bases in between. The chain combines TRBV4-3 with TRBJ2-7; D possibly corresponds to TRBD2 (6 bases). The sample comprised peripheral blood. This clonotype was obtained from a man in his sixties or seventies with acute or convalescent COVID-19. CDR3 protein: CASSQLTRGYEQYF. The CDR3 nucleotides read TGCGCCAGCAGCCAACTAACGCGGGGCTACGAGCAGTACTTC.